The rows below give T cell receptor beta chains drawn from one sample of a study of prognosis after radiotherapy for stage I lung cancer. TCRdb itself ran the multiplex PCR reads through MiXCR, one entry per CDR3 protein. The table shows about 25,000 distinct CDR3 sequences, with about 40% occurring only once. The input for sequencing was PBMCs, taken before or after stereotactic body radiation therapy (not recorded which). Receptors were obtained from a donor of 50 years or more with non-small cell lung cancer. The CDR3 runs from the conserved cysteine through the conserved F or W. The D gene is left open where the match is weak. Clone size is stated in some rows and not others, as once, few, many or a class when expanded.

J gene,V gene,clone size,D gene,CDR3 protein,CDR3 DNA
TRBJ2-3,TRBV5-1,NA,NA,CARSLGRELSTDTQYF,TGCGCCAGGAGCTTGGGAAGGGAGCTGAGCACAGATACGCAGTATTTT
TRBJ2-2,TRBV6-4,NA,NA,CASSDSFTGELFF,TGTGCCAGCAGTGACTCGTTCACCGGGGAGCTGTTTTTT
TRBJ2-7,TRBV3-1,many,NA,CASSYSVTGSYEQYF,TGTGCCAGCAGCTACTCCGTTACAGGGAGTTACGAGCAGTACTTC
TRBJ2-1,TRBV10-3,many,TRBD2,CAISESALAGGQIGEQFF,TGTGCCATCAGTGAGTCGGCACTAGCGGGAGGTCAAATCGGTGAGCAGTTCTTC
TRBJ2-2,TRBV30,many,NA,CAWSVLVHGELFF,TGTGCCTGGAGTGTACTTGTCCACGGGGAGCTGTTTTTT
TRBJ2-2,TRBV6-5,medium-sized,TRBD1,CASSWIGTVTGELFF,TGTGCCAGCAGTTGGATCGGGACAGTCACCGGGGAGCTGTTTTTT
TRBJ2-6,TRBV10-3,NA,NA,CAISGFARKISVANVLTF,TGTGCCATCAGTGGGTTTGCCAGAAAAATTTCTGTGGCCAACGTCCTGACTTTC
TRBJ2-7,TRBV28,NA,NA,CASSLPGLGSPYEQYF,TGTGCCAGCAGTCTTCCGGGCCTGGGTAGCCCCTACGAGCAGTACTTC
TRBJ2-3,TRBV6-4,NA,TRBD2,CAISETSGSTDTQYF,TGTGCCATCAGTGAGACTAGCGGGAGCACAGATACGCAGTATTTT
TRBJ1-1,TRBV7-9,medium-sized,NA,CASSFTTANTEAFF,TGTGCCAGCAGCTTTACTACAGCCAACACTGAAGCTTTCTTT
TRBJ2-7,TRBV5-1,many,NA,CASSLAGWEQYF,TGCGCCAGCAGCTTGGCAGGGTGGGAGCAGTACTTC
TRBJ2-1,TRBV7-8,NA,TRBD2,CASSLVGGGAYNEQFF,TGTGCCAGCAGCTTAGTGGGGGGAGGGGCCTACAATGAGCAGTTCTTC
TRBJ2-7,TRBV28,many,NA,CASSLFRYEQYF,TGTGCCAGCAGTTTATTCCGCTACGAGCAGTACTTC
TRBJ2-5,TRBV19,many,NA,CASSIAGNQETQYF,TGTGCCAGTAGTATAGCCGGCAACCAAGAGACCCAGTACTTC
TRBJ1-3,TRBV6-1,once,NA,CASIRDQGASPSGNTIYF,TGTGCCAGCATCCGAGATCAGGGAGCCTCTCCGTCCGGAAACACCATATATTTT
TRBJ2-7,TRBV6-4,many,NA,CASSARHWSYEQYF,TGTGCCAGCAGTGCTCGCCACTGGTCCTACGAGCAGTACTTC
TRBJ1-6,TRBV7-6,NA,NA,CASSLDSNSPLNF,TGTGCCAGCAGCTTAGACAGCAATTCACCCCTCAACTTT
TRBJ1-2,TRBV19,many,NA,CASNVRDGRHYGYTF,TGTGCCAGTAATGTTAGGGACGGACGTCACTATGGCTACACCTTC
TRBJ2-3,TRBV2,NA,TRBD1,CASSVKQGGTDTQYF,TGTGCCAGCAGTGTAAAACAGGGGGGCACAGATACGCAGTATTTT
TRBJ2-1,TRBV20-1,many,TRBD2,CSASASGRGGKDEQFF,TGCAGTGCTAGCGCTAGCGGGAGGGGGGGTAAGGATGAGCAGTTCTTC
TRBJ2-5,TRBV6-1,NA,NA,CASSPSTETQYF,TGTGCCAGCAGTCCTTCTACGGAGACCCAGTACTTC
TRBJ2-7,TRBV28,medium-sized,TRBD2,CASSFVVLSSGGGFYEQYF,TGTGCCAGCAGTTTTGTCGTACTCTCTAGCGGGGGGGGATTCTACGAGCAGTACTTC
TRBJ1-1,TRBV6-1,many,NA,CASTRGRGGTEAFF,TGTGCCAGCACCAGGGGCAGGGGTGGCACTGAAGCTTTCTTT
TRBJ2-7,TRBV2,many,NA,CASSLLSYEQYF,TGTGCCAGCAGTCTCCTCTCCTACGAGCAGTACTTC
TRBJ1-2,TRBV30,many,NA,CAWTTPGAFYGYTF,TGTGCCTGGACCACCCCGGGGGCCTTCTATGGCTACACCTTC
TRBJ1-5,TRBV2,many,NA,CASSEDLGNQPQHF,TGTGCCAGCAGTGAAGATCTGGGCAATCAGCCCCAGCATTTT
TRBJ2-7,TRBV6-1,NA,NA,CASSPRGRSTDSSSREQYF,TGTGCCAGCAGTCCCCGGGGGCGGAGTACGGACTCGTCCTCCCGCGAGCAGTACTTC
TRBJ2-1,TRBV30,many,NA,CAWRAGPLNEQFF,TGTGCCTGGAGGGCAGGTCCCCTGAATGAGCAGTTCTTC
TRBJ1-5,TRBV28,many,NA,CASRGGGQNQPQHF,TGTGCCAGCAGGGGGGGGGGACAAAATCAGCCCCAGCATTTT
TRBJ2-2,TRBV28,NA,TRBD1,CASTSTGRTRELFF,TGTGCCAGCACCTCGACAGGGAGAACCAGGGAGCTTTTTTTT
TRBJ2-7,TRBV15,many,TRBD2,CATSITSVPYEQYF,TGTGCCACCAGCATCACTAGCGTTCCCTACGAGCAGTACTTC
TRBJ2-7,TRBV20-1,few,NA,CSARSREWLEQYF,TGCAGTGCTAGATCCCGAGAGTGGCTAGAGCAGTACTTC
TRBJ2-7,TRBV14,NA,NA,CASSQDGGGVAYEQYF,TGTGCCAGCAGCCAAGACGGGGGCGGGGTAGCCTACGAGCAGTACTTC
TRBJ2-2,TRBV3-1,many,NA,CASSQGRTGELFF,TGTGCCAGCAGCCAAGGCAGAACCGGGGAGCTGTTTTTT
TRBJ2-7,TRBV20-1,once,TRBD2,CSARRLADSYEQYF,TGCAGTGCTAGAAGACTAGCGGATTCCTACGAGCAGTACTTC
TRBJ1-2,TRBV30,many,NA,CAWNPGSYGYTF,TGTGCCTGGAACCCAGGCTCCTATGGCTACACCTTC
TRBJ2-7,TRBV20-1,medium-sized,TRBD2,CSARALLAGLSYEQYF,TGCAGTGCTAGAGCCCTGCTAGCGGGCCTCTCCTACGAGCAGTACTTC
TRBJ1-2,TRBV2,once,NA,CASSTGGLGYGYTF,TGTGCCAGCAGTACTGGGGGGCTCGGCTATGGCTACACCTTC
TRBJ1-5,TRBV12-5,many,NA,CASGLVILSDYSNQPQHF,TGTGCTAGTGGTTTGGTAATCCTGTCAGACTATAGCAATCAGCCCCAGCATTTT
TRBJ2-7,TRBV5-1,medium-sized,NA,CASSLDPGLPEQYF,TGCGCCAGCAGCTTGGACCCGGGACTGCCCGAGCAGTACTTC
TRBJ2-7,TRBV7-9,NA,TRBD1,CASSPPTGDYEQYF,TGTGCCAGCAGCCCTCCGACAGGGGACTACGAGCAGTACTTC